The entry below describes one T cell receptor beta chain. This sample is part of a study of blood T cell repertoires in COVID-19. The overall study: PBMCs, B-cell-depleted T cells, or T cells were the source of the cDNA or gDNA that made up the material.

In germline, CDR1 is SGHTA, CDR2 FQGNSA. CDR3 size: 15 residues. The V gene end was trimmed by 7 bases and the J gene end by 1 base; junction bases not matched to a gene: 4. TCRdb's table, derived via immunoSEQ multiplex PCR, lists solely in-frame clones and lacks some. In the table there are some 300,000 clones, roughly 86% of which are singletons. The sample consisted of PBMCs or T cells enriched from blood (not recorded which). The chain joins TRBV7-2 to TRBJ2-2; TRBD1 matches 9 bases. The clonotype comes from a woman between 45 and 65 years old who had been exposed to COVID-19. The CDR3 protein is CASNPDRGNTGELFF. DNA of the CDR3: TGTGCCAGCAACCCGGACAGGGGGAACACCGGGGAGCTGTTTTTT.